Listed here are 11 T cell receptor beta chains from one sample, sequenced in a study of control samples from healthy donors and cancer patients. TCRdb keeps only in-frame clones here, not all; method: immunoSEQ multiplex PCR. The data contain 150,000 or so clones, 70% to 90% of them singletons. Sequenced: blood. These receptors were taken from a young man in good health.

This clone came up once. The chain combines TRBV5-4 with TRBJ1-1, with D possibly being TRBD1 (6 bases). Trimming took 0 bases from V and 1 from J, leaving 13 bases between them. Germline CDR1 reads SGHNT; CDR2 reads YYREEE (reference sequence). This CDR3 comprises 16 residues. CDR3 DNA sequence: TGTGCCAGCAGCTTGGAGGCCAGGGGAGCGAACACTGAAGCTTTCTTT. Its translation is CASSLEARGANTEAFF.

The chain has TRBV7-9 and TRBJ2-7; no firm D call. The CDR3 covers 14 residues. V shed 1 base and J shed 6 bases, with 13 bases lying between them. Germline V gene data show CDR1 as SEHNR and CDR2 as FQNEAQ (reference sequence). The CDR3 region is CASSLESTAVEQYF. For the CDR3, the DNA is TGTGCCAGCAGCTTAGAATCTACGGCCGTCGAGCAGTACTTC.

The CDR3, as DNA: TGCGCCAGCAGCCCCCCGGACAGGGACAATGAGCAGTTCTTC. Its translation: CASSPPDRDNEQFF. The chain couples TRBV4-1 to TRBJ2-1; TRBD1 matches 8 bases. Germline lookup yields CDR1 MGHRA and CDR2 YSYEKL. CDR3 length: 14 amino acids. With V trimmed by 4 bases and J by 5 bases, 4 bases remained unmatched.

The rearrangement joins TRBV27 to TRBJ1-5; 11 bases are a match to TRBD1. The CDR3 runs 16 residues. V lost 6 bases, J lost 6 bases, and 10 bases stayed unmatched. Per the germline V gene, CDR1 is MNHEY and CDR2 is SMNVEV (reference sequence). In DNA, the CDR3 is TGTGCCAGCAGAAATTTCGGGACAGGGGGGGGTCAGCCCCAGCATTTT. Translating gives CASRNFGTGGGQPQHF.

This chain connects TRBV6-6 to TRBJ1-1; D not certain. The V gene's germline CDR1 is MNHNY and CDR2 SVGAGI (reference sequence). V was cut by 2 bases and J by 6 bases, with 7 bases left in between. The CDR3 spans 12 residues. The CDR3: CASSYTSSEAFF. The CDR3 DNA follows: TGTGCCAGCAGTTACACTTCCTCTGAAGCTTTCTTT.

The chain uses TRBV16 and TRBJ2-7; D uncertain. Germline CDR1 reads KGHSY; CDR2 reads FQNENV. The V and J ends lost 2 bases and 5 bases respectively, with 10 bases between them. CDR3 length equals 13 residues. The CDR3 DNA reads as TGTGCCAGCAGCCAAGGAAGTGGGAACGAGCAGTACTTC. This encodes CASSQGSGNEQYF.

The chain combines TRBV27 with TRBJ1-2; 9 bases map to TRBD1. Germline-derived CDR1 and CDR2 are MNHEY and SMNVEV (reference sequence). The CDR3 spans 14 residues. Trimming removed 5 bases from V and 5 bases from J; junction bases left unmatched: 6. The CDR3 sequence is CASSLGTGQYGYTF. The DNA for the CDR3 is TGTGCCAGCAGTCTTGGGACAGGGCAGTATGGCTACACCTTC.

This chain joins TRBV7-2 and TRBJ1-5; 10 nucleotides agree with TRBD1. The CDR3 consists of 16 residues. The V and J ends lost 4 bases and 4 bases, in that order; junction bases with no gene match: 7. CDR1 and CDR2 (germline): SGHTA, FQGNSA. The CDR3 DNA reads TGTGCCAGCAGCTGGACAGGGGGGCCTTCAAATCAGCCCCAGCATTTT. Its protein product is CASSWTGGPSNQPQHF.

This chain links TRBV18 with TRBJ1-5, with D hard to call. CDR3 size: 13 residues. The V end lost 10 bases, the J end lost 1 base, and 11 bases lay between the germline ends. Per germline, CDR1 KGHSH and CDR2 LQKENI. CDR3 sequence reads: CATKQESNQPQHF. As DNA, the CDR3 is TGTGCCACCAAACAAGAAAGCAATCAGCCCCAGCATTTT. Full variable domain (rest looked up from reference TRBV18 and TRBJ1-5): NAGVMQNPRHLVRRRGQEARLRCSPMKGHSHVYWYRQLPEEGLKFMVYLQKENIIDESGMPKERFSAEFPKEGPSILRIQQVVRGDSAAYFCATKQESNQPQHFGDGTRLSIL.

This chain uses TRBV19 with TRBJ2-1; perhaps TRBD2 as D (5 bases). The germline V gene has CDR1 LNHDA and CDR2 SQIVND (reference sequence). V gave up 3 bases and J gave up 10 bases, with 19 bases separating them. The CDR3 consists of 15 residues. CDR3 protein: CASSIRLPTGSEQFF. The CDR3 DNA follows: TGTGCCAGTAGTATTAGGTTACCGACGGGATCCGAGCAGTTCTTC.

V gene TRBV5-1 combines with J gene TRBJ2-7; possible D gene TRBD1, 6 bases. The CDR3 spans 12 residues. V dropped 2 bases and J dropped 10 bases, with 13 bases sitting between them. Looked up from germline, CDR1 is SGHRS and CDR2 is YFSETQ. The CDR3 DNA sequence: TGCGCCAGCAGCTTTGCTGCAGGGGAACAGTACTTC. Encoded protein: CASSFAAGEQYF. The full variable domain, its missing parts supplied by reference TRBV5-1 and TRBJ2-7, is KAGVTQTPRYLIKTRGQQVTLSCSPISGHRSVSWYQQTPGQGLQFLFEYFSETQRNKGNFPGRFSGRQFSNSRSEMNVSTLELGDSALYLCASSFAAGEQYFGPGTRLTVT.